The sequence of this T cell receptor (beta chain) was determined in a study of blood T cells in healthy people across ages. With regard to this clonotype: Its specificity is unknown.

Trimming removed 2 bases at V and 7 bases at J, with 12 bases between. Germline CDR1 is MDHEN and CDR2 is SYDVKM. The CDR3 covers 14 residues. Primers used in a second PCR of about 6 to 11 cycles were a sample-barcoded 5' primer and a J-beta primer mix. Each cDNA molecule was tagged by a template-switch adaptor with 12 random nucleotides. TCRdb used MiXCR to reprocess the 5' RACE reads, holding one entry per CDR3 protein. This table holds hundreds of thousands of distinct CDR3 sequences, about 24% found once. Drawing of peripheral blood yielded about 9.6 milliliters from each donor. Regarding the study as a whole: Correlation between TCR beta diversity and naive T cell percentage was strong.

The V and J genes are TRBV28 and TRBJ1-5, with D tentatively TRBD1 (5 bases). Material for sequencing was blood. This receptor was identified in a man in his 70s in good health. The CDR3 protein is CASSLAGNTQPQHF. The CDR3 DNA follows: TGTGCCAGCAGTTTAGCAGGGAACACACAGCCCCAGCATTTT. Full variable domain (missing parts from reference TRBV28 and TRBJ1-5): DVKVTQSSRYLVKRTGEKVFLECVQDMDHENMFWYRQDPGLGLRLIYFSYDVKMKEKGDIPEGYSVSREKKERFSLILESASTNQTSMYLCASSLAGNTQPQHFGDGTRLSIL.